Listed here is a single T cell receptor beta chain. The ends were cut back, 6 bases at V and 4 bases at J, with 15 bases in the middle. The V gene's germline CDR1 is MDHEN and CDR2 SYDVKM. The CDR3 is 14 residues long. This specimen belongs to a study of T-cell reconstitution after alpha-beta-depleted transplantation in children. Unique molecular identifiers featured in how the TCRbeta library was prepared. Using its own MiXCR run on the PCR reads, TCRdb lists one record per CDR3 protein. The sample contains 490,000 or so distinct CDR3 sequences, approximately 12% of which appear only once. The chain is built from TRBV28 and TRBJ2-5; D unclear. The sequence came from a human donor who donated a stem cell graft to a child with combined immunodeficiency. The material was PBMCs from the stem cell graft donor, obtained from the stem cell graft. This chain's CDR3 is CASSPARQRETQYF. The CDR3 DNA follows: TGTGCCAGCAGCCCCGCCCGGCAAAGAGAGACCCAGTACTTC.